This TCR beta chain was found in a study of blood T cell repertoires in COVID-19. Study-level information: There were acute and convalescent COVID-19 samples, and they came from the United States, Italy and Spain. T cells, B-cell-depleted T cells, or PBMCs supplied cDNA or gDNA.

The CDR3 length is 14 residues. The V and J ends lost 4 bases and 5 bases, in that order; junction bases with no gene match: 7. Germline loops: CDR1 MNHEY, CDR2 SVGAGI. Per the study methods: Nucleated cell number was recorded as an estimate derived from reference gene primer amplification. Sequenced by immunoSEQ multiplex PCR; TCRdb stores in-frame clones only, minus some. The D gene and trimming were derived from the DNA, and the V and J assignments and clone size from that table. The sample has 55,000 to 75,000 clones; approximately 86% are singletons. The chain carries TRBV6-5 and TRBJ2-7, with 8 bases matching TRBD2. Material for sequencing was peripheral blood. The sequence came from a man aged 50 to 60 with active COVID-19. CDR3 bases: TGTGCCAGCAGTTCCCGGGGGGGCCTCGACGAGCAGTACTTC. Protein: CASSSRGGLDEQYF.